This T cell receptor beta chain emerged from a study of blood T cell repertoires in COVID-19. In the original workflow: It was from reference gene primer amplification that nucleated cell counts were estimated. Repertoires were generated with immunoSEQ multiplex PCR, while TCRdb's copy carries only in-frame clones and drops some. The V and J calls and clone size are taken from that table; D and trimming were inferred from the DNA. The sample carries approximately 170,000 clones, more than 75% recorded once. The germline CDR1 and CDR2 sequences are MNHEY and SVGEGT. Trimming took off 2 bases at V and 7 bases at J, with 17 bases between the two ends. CDR3 length: 15 amino acids.

V and J are TRBV6-2 or TRBV6-3 and TRBJ1-1; possibly TRBD1 for D (6 bases). Sequencing was done on a sample of peripheral blood. This receptor was obtained from a woman aged 80 or over with COVID-19, enrolled during active disease. CDR3 sequence reads: CASSYPPAGEDEAFF. CDR3 nucleotide sequence: TGTGCCAGCAGTTACCCCCCGGCAGGGGAAGATGAAGCTTTCTTT.